This T cell receptor (beta chain) was documented in a study of technical replicates of blood from a few donors. The CDR3 totals 13 residues. V was trimmed by 1 base and J by 4 bases, leaving 6 bases between them. Germline values: CDR1 SGHTA, CDR2 FQGTGA. Data came from immunoSEQ multiplex PCR; TCRdb stores just in-frame clones and leaves some out. The repertoire consists of roughly 62,000 clones, with about nine tenths occurring once and the leading ten covering around 3.6%. Comment on this clone: Different DNA sequences within this sample yield the same CDR3.

This sequence was found in a human donor in good health. Some clones in this sample may be carry-over from other donors' samples. Material: PBMCs. The rearrangement links TRBV7-3 to TRBJ2-3; perhaps TRBD2 as D (5 bases). The CDR3 reads CASSLRGADTQYF. The CDR3 DNA is TGTGCCAGCAGCTTAAGGGGAGCAGATACGCAGTATTTT.